This T cell receptor beta chain came from a study of vaccination effects on CD4 cells after COVID-19. The germline gives CDR1 SGHAT, CDR2 FQNNGV. The CDR3 is 15 amino acids. The V and J ends lost 3 bases and 5 bases, in that order; junction bases with no gene match: 7. In regard to this clone: Its antigen is not identified.

Only in-frame clones appear in the TCRdb table, and some are missing; sequencing was by immunoSEQ multiplex PCR. The sample carries 45,000 to 50,000 clones, about 78% recorded once. CD4+ T cells were isolated after 10 days of culture. Specimen: CD4+ T cells from PBMCs cultured without peptide, collected before COVID-19 vaccination. The V call is TRBV11-2, the J call TRBJ2-7; 10 nucleotides align to TRBD1. The sequence was obtained from a human donor who had a prior SARS-CoV-2 infection. The CDR3 reads CASSFGQGEGDEQYF. In DNA form, the CDR3 reads TGTGCCAGCAGCTTCGGACAGGGGGAGGGAGACGAGCAGTACTTC.